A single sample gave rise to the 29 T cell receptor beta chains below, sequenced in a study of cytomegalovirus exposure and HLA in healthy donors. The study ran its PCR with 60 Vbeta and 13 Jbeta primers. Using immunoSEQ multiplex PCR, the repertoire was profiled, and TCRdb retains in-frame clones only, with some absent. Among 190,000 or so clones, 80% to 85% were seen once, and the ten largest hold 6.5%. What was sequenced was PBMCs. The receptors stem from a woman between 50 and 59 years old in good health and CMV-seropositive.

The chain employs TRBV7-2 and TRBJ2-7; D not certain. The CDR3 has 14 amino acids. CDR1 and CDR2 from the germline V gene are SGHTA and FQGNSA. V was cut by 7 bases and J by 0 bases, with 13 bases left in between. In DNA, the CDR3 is TGTGCCAGCACCCGACTTCCTAGCTCCTACGAGCAGTACTTC. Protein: CASTRLPSSYEQYF.

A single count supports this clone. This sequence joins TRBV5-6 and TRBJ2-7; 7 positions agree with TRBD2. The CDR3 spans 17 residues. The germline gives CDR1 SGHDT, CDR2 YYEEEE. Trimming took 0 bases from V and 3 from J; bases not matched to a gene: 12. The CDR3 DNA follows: TGTGCCAGCAGCTTGGATTCGTTAGAAGGACTAGTCTACGAGCAGTACTTC. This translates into CASSLDSLEGLVYEQYF.

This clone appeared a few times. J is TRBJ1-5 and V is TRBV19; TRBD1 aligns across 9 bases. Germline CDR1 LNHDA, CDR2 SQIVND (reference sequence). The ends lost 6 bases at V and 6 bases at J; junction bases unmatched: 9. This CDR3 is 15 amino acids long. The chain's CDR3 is CASRARDRDSQPQHF. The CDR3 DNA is TGTGCCAGTAGAGCTCGGGACAGGGACAGTCAGCCCCAGCATTTT. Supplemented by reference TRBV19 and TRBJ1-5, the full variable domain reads DGGITQSPKYLFRKEGQNVTLSCEQNLNHDAMYWYRQDPGQGLRLIYYSQIVNDFQKGDIAEGYSVSREKKESFPLTVTSAQKNPTAFYLCASRARDRDSQPQHFGDGTRLSIL.

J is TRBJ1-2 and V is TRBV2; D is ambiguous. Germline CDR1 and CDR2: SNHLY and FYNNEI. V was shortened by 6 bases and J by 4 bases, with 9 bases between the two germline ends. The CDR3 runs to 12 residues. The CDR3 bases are TGTGCCAGCAGAACAGAATCCTATGGCTACACCTTC. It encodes CASRTESYGYTF.

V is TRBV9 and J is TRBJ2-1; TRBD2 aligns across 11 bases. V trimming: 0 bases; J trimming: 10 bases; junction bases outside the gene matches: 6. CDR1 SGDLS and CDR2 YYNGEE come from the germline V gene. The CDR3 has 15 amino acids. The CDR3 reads CASSVGTSGLGEQFF. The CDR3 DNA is TGTGCCAGCAGCGTAGGGACTAGCGGGCTCGGAGAGCAGTTCTTC.

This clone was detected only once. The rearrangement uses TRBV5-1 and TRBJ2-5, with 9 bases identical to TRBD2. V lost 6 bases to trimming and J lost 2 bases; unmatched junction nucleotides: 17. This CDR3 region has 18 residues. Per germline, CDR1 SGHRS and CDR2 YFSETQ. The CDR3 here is CASKSGRRGGGYQETQYF. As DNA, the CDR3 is TGCGCCAGCAAAAGCGGGAGGAGAGGGGGCGGGTATCAAGAGACCCAGTACTTC.

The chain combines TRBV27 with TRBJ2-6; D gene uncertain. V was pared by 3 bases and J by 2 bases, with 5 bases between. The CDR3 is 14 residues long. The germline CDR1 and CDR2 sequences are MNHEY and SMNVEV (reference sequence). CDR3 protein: CASSLIAGANVLTF. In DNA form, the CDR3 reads TGTGCCAGCAGTTTGATAGCTGGGGCCAACGTCCTGACTTTC.

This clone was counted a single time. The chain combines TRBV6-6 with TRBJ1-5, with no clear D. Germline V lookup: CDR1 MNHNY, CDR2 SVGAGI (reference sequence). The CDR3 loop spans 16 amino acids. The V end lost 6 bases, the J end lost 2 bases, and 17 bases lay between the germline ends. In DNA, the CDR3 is TGTGCCAGCAGCCCTGAGCGGCGGGCAGGCAATCAGCCCCAGCATTTT. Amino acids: CASSPERRAGNQPQHF.

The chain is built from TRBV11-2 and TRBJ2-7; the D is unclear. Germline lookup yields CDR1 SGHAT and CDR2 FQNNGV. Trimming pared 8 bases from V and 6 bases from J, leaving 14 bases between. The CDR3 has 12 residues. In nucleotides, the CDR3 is TGTGCCAGCTCCCAAATTTCCGGCGAGCAGTACTTC. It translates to CASSQISGEQYF. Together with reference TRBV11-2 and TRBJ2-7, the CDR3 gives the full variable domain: EAGVAQSPRYKIIEKRQSVAFWCNPISGHATLYWYQQILGQGPKLLIQFQNNGVVDDSQLPKDRFSAERLKGVDSTLKIQPAKLEDSAVYLCASSQISGEQYFGPGTRLTVT.

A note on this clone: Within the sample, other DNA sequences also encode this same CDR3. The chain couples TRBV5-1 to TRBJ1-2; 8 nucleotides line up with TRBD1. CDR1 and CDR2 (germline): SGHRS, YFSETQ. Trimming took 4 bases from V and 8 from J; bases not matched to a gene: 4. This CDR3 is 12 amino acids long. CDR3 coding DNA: TGCGCCAGCAGCCTGACAGGGGAAGGCTACACCTTC. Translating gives CASSLTGEGYTF.

In DNA form, the CDR3 reads TGTGCCAGCAGTTCCACCTTGGGACAGGGCTTCTCGGAGCAGTACTTC. It is translated as CASSSTLGQGFSEQYF. J is TRBJ2-7 and V is TRBV27; TRBD1 agrees at 9 bases. CDR3 length: 16 amino acids. Looked up from germline, CDR1 is MNHEY and CDR2 is SMNVEV (reference sequence). V was pared by 4 bases and J by 7 bases, with 14 bases of the junction left unmatched.

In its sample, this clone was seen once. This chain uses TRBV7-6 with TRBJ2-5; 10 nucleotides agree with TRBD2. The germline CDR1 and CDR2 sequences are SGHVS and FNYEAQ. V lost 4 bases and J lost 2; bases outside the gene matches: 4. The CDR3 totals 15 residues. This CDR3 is CASSSGLALQETQYF. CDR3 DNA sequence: TGTGCCAGCAGCTCGGGACTAGCGTTGCAAGAGACCCAGTACTTC. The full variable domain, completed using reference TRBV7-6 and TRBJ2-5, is GAGVSQSPRYKVTKRGQDVALRCDPISGHVSLYWYRQALGQGPEFLTYFNYEAQQDKSGLPNDRFSAERPEGSISTLTIQRTEQRDSAMYRCASSSGLALQETQYFGPGTRLLVL.

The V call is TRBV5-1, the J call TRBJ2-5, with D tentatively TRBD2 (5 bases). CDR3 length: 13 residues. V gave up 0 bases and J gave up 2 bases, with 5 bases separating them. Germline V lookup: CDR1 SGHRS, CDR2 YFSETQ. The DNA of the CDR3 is TGCGCCAGCAGCTTGGGAGGGCAAGAGACCCAGTACTTC. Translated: CASSLGGQETQYF.

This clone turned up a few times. CDR3 protein: CASSPLDLGTGDAYEQYF. CDR3 coding DNA: TGTGCCAGCTCACCATTGGATCTCGGGACAGGGGACGCCTACGAGCAGTACTTC. The chain uses TRBV18 and TRBJ2-7; 10 nucleotides agree with TRBD1. The V segment lost 2 bases and the J segment 2 bases; nucleotides outside the gene matches: 12. The CDR3 sequence is 18 residues long. CDR1 is KGHSH and CDR2 is LQKENI in the germline V gene.

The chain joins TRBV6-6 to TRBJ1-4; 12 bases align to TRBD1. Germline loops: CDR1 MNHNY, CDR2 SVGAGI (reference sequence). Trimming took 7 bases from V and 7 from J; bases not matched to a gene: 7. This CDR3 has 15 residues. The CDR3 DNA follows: TGTGCCAGCATCGGGACAGGGGGCACTGGTGAAAAACTGTTTTTT. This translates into CASIGTGGTGEKLFF.

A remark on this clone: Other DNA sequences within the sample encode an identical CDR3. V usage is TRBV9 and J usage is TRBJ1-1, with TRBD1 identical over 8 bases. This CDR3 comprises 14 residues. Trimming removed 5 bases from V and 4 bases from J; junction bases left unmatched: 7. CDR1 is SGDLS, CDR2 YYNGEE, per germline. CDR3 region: CASSARGLGTEAFF. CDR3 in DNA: TGTGCCAGCAGTGCCAGGGGGCTTGGCACTGAAGCTTTCTTT.

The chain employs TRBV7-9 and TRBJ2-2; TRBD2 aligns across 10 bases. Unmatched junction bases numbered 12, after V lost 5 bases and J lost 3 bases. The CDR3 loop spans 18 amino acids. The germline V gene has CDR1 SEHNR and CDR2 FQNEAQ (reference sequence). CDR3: CASSKNPGTSDYTGELFF. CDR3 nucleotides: TGTGCCAGCAGCAAGAATCCCGGGACTAGCGATTACACCGGGGAGCTGTTTTTT.

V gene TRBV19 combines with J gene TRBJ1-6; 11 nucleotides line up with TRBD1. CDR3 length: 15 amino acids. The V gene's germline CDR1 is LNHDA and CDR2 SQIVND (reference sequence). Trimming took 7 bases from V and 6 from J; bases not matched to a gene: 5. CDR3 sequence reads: CASMLGTGGNSPLHF. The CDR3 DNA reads TGTGCCAGTATGCTCGGGACAGGGGGTAATTCACCCCTCCACTTT.

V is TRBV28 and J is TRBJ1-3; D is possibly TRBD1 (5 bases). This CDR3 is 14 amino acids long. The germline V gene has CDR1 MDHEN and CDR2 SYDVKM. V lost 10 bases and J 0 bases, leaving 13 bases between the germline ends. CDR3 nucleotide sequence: TGTGCCACCAACGGACAACACTCTGGAAACACCATATATTTT. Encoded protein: CATNGQHSGNTIYF.

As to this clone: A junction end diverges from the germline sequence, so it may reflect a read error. CDR3 coding DNA: TGTTCCAGCAGCTTAGGACGACAGGGCCACGAGCAGTACTTC. Amino acid sequence: CSSSLGRQGHEQYF. This rearrangement joins TRBV7-9 to TRBJ2-7; TRBD1 agrees at 7 bases. This CDR3 has 14 amino acids. Germline CDR1 SEHNR, CDR2 FQNEAQ (reference sequence).

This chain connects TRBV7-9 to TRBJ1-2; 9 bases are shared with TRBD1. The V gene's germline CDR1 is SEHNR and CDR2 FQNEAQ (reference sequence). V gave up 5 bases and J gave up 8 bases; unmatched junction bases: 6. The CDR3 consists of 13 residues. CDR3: CASSGGTGRGYTF. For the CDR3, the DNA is TGTGCCAGCAGCGGAGGGACAGGGCGCGGCTACACCTTC.

CDR3 sequence: CSALTGTDTQYF. CDR3 sequence (DNA): TGCAGCGCCCTGACTGGCACAGATACGCAGTATTTT. This chain joins TRBV29-1 and TRBJ2-3, with D uncertain. The CDR3 extends over 12 amino acids. Germline V lookup: CDR1 SQVTM, CDR2 ANQGSEA. The germline V and J ends were trimmed by 7 bases and 1 base, with 9 bases remaining between them.

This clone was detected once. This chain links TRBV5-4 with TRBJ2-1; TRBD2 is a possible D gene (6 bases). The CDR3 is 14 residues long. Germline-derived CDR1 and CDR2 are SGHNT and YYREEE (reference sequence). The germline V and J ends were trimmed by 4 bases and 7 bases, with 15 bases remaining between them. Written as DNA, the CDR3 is TGTGCCAGCAGCCGCGGGACTCTATCAAATGAGCAGTTCTTC. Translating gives CASSRGTLSNEQFF.

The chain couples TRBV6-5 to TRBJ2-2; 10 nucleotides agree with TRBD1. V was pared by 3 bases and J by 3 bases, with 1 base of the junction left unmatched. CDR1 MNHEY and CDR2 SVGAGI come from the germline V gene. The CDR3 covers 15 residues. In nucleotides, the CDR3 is TGTGCCAGCAGTTATGGGACAGGGGACACCGGGGAGCTGTTTTTT. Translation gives CASSYGTGDTGELFF.

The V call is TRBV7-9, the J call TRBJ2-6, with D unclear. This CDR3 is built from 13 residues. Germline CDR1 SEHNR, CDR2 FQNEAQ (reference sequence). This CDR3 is CVTAYSGANVLTF. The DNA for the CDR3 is TGTGTCACAGCTTACTCTGGGGCCAACGTCCTGACTTTC.

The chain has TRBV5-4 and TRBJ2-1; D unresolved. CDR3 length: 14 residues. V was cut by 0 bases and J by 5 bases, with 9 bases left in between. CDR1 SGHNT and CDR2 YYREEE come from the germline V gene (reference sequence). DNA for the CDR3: TGTGCCAGCAGCTTGGGACTGGAGAACAATGAGCAGTTCTTC. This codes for CASSLGLENNEQFF.

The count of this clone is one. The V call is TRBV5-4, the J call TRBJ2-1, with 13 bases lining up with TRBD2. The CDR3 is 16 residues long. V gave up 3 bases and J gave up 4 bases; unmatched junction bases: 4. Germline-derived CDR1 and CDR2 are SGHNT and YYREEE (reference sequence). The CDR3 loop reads CASSSGLAGTYNEQFF. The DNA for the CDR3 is TGTGCCAGCAGCTCGGGACTAGCGGGGACTTACAATGAGCAGTTCTTC.

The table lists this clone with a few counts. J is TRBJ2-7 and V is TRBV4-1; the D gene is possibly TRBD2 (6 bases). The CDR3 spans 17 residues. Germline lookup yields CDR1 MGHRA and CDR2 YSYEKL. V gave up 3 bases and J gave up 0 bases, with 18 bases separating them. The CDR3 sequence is CASSHRGSGSLSYEQYF. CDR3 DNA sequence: TGCGCCAGCAGCCATAGAGGGTCCGGGAGCCTCTCCTACGAGCAGTACTTC.

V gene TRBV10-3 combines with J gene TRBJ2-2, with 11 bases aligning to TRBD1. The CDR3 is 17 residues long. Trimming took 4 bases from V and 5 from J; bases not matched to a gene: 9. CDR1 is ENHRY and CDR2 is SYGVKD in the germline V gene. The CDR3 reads CAISVSGQGVWTGELFF. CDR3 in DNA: TGTGCCATCAGTGTGTCGGGACAGGGGGTTTGGACCGGGGAGCTGTTTTTT.